These T cell receptor beta chains were read from a single sample in a study of beta chain features in type 1 diabetes. TCRdb's table, derived via immunoSEQ multiplex PCR, lists solely in-frame clones and lacks some. The sample contains 900,000 or so clones, about 17% of which appear only once. The sequenced sample consisted of naive CD4+ T cells from blood. Source of these receptors: a woman between 18 and 29 years old in good health. CDR3s include the opening cysteine and the closing phenylalanine or tryptophan. The order of the fields is clone size, D gene, J gene, V gene, CDR3 DNA, CDR3 protein. D genes are given only for firm matches. A row's size may be missing; if present it is once, few, many or a size class.

clone size: -; D gene: -; J gene: TRBJ2-6; V gene: TRBV15; CDR3 DNA: TGTGCCACCAGCAGAGGGTCCGTCTCTGGGGCCAACGTCCTGACTTTC; CDR3 protein: CATSRGSVSGANVLTF
clone size: -; D gene: TRBD1; J gene: TRBJ1-2; V gene: TRBV2; CDR3 DNA: TGTGCCAGCGCTATTAATGACAGGGGATTCGGCTACACCTTC; CDR3 protein: CASAINDRGFGYTF
clone size: few; D gene: -; J gene: TRBJ2-1; V gene: TRBV5-1; CDR3 DNA: TGCGCCAGCAGCTTGGCCGTGTACAATGAGCAGTTCTTC; CDR3 protein: CASSLAVYNEQFF
clone size: -; D gene: -; J gene: TRBJ1-4; V gene: TRBV9; CDR3 DNA: TGTGCCAGCAGCGTAGGGCCTTCAACTAATGAAAAACTGTTTTTT; CDR3 protein: CASSVGPSTNEKLFF
clone size: -; D gene: -; J gene: TRBJ2-5; V gene: TRBV15; CDR3 DNA: TGTGCCACCGGCACGATCAGGGATCAAGAGACCCAGTACTTC; CDR3 protein: CATGTIRDQETQYF
clone size: -; D gene: TRBD2; J gene: TRBJ2-1; V gene: TRBV11-2; CDR3 DNA: TGTGCCAGCAGCTCCCTAGCGGGAGGATCCAATGAGCAGTTCTTC; CDR3 protein: CASSSLAGGSNEQFF
clone size: few; D gene: -; J gene: TRBJ2-7; V gene: TRBV6-1; CDR3 DNA: TGTGCCAGCGGGCGGAGCTCCTACGAGCAGTACTTC; CDR3 protein: CASGRSSYEQYF
clone size: -; D gene: TRBD1; J gene: TRBJ1-5; V gene: TRBV7-8; CDR3 DNA: TGTGCCAGCAGCTCCGGGACAGGCAATCAGCCCCAGCATTTT; CDR3 protein: CASSSGTGNQPQHF
clone size: -; D gene: -; J gene: TRBJ2-3; V gene: TRBV7-2; CDR3 DNA: TGTGCCAGCAGCGGCATGGGACGGATAAGCACAGATACGCAGTATTTT; CDR3 protein: CASSGMGRISTDTQYF
clone size: -; D gene: TRBD2; J gene: TRBJ2-4; V gene: TRBV7-3; CDR3 DNA: TGTGCCAAGAGGGCGGGACTAGCGATAGCCAAAAACATTCAGTACTTC; CDR3 protein: CAKRAGLAIAKNIQYF
clone size: -; D gene: -; J gene: TRBJ1-1; V gene: TRBV6-5; CDR3 DNA: TGTGCCAGCAGATACCGACGGGGGAACACTGAAGCTTTCTTT; CDR3 protein: CASRYRRGNTEAFF
clone size: -; D gene: -; J gene: TRBJ2-1; V gene: TRBV7-2; CDR3 DNA: TGTGCCAGCACCCAGACAGGTGCGACCTACAATGAGCAGTTCTTC; CDR3 protein: CASTQTGATYNEQFF
clone size: -; D gene: -; J gene: TRBJ2-1; V gene: TRBV7-2; CDR3 DNA: TGTGCCAGCAGCGGGCGTGGGCGGACCTACAATGAGCAGTTCTTC; CDR3 protein: CASSGRGRTYNEQFF
clone size: few; D gene: -; J gene: TRBJ2-1; V gene: TRBV19; CDR3 DNA: TGTGCCAGTAATGGGATAGGCTCCTACAATGAGCAGTTCTTC; CDR3 protein: CASNGIGSYNEQFF
clone size: few; D gene: -; J gene: TRBJ1-2; V gene: TRBV7-2; CDR3 DNA: TGTGCCAGCAGCCCACTGGGGGCGGGGGGCTACACCTTC; CDR3 protein: CASSPLGAGGYTF
clone size: -; D gene: -; J gene: TRBJ2-3; V gene: TRBV7-9; CDR3 DNA: TGTGCCAGCAGCTTAGACAGGGATATTGGGACAGATACGCAGTATTTT; CDR3 protein: CASSLDRDIGTDTQYF
clone size: -; D gene: TRBD1; J gene: TRBJ1-5; V gene: TRBV18; CDR3 DNA: TGTGCCAGCTCAGGCGGACAGGGGGGTCAGCCCCAGCATTTT; CDR3 protein: CASSGGQGGQPQHF
clone size: few; D gene: -; J gene: TRBJ2-1; V gene: TRBV29-1; CDR3 DNA: TGCAGCGTAGGGGACAATGAGCAGTTCTTC; CDR3 protein: CSVGDNEQFF
clone size: few; D gene: -; J gene: TRBJ2-1; V gene: TRBV6-6; CDR3 DNA: TGTGCCATCACCCGGGACGGAAGCTCCTACAATGAGCAGTTCTTC; CDR3 protein: CAITRDGSSYNEQFF
clone size: few; D gene: -; J gene: TRBJ2-1; V gene: TRBV2; CDR3 DNA: TGTGCCAGCAGTGAAGGGCGGCCCAATGAGCAGTTCTTC; CDR3 protein: CASSEGRPNEQFF
clone size: few; D gene: TRBD1; J gene: TRBJ2-2; V gene: TRBV18; CDR3 DNA: TGTGCCAGCTCACCACGGCTAACCAGGGGGAGCACCGGGGAGCTGTTTTTT; CDR3 protein: CASSPRLTRGSTGELFF
clone size: -; D gene: TRBD1; J gene: TRBJ1-1; V gene: TRBV9; CDR3 DNA: TGTGCCAGCAGCGCGAGGGACAGGAACACTGAAGCTTTCTTT; CDR3 protein: CASSARDRNTEAFF
clone size: -; D gene: -; J gene: TRBJ2-7; V gene: TRBV4-3; CDR3 DNA: TGCGCCAGCAGCCAAGTCCATGGGGGCGTCATCTACGAGCAGTACTTC; CDR3 protein: CASSQVHGGVIYEQYF
clone size: few; D gene: TRBD1; J gene: TRBJ1-5; V gene: TRBV6-5; CDR3 DNA: TGTGCCAGCAGTAGACAGGGGAGCCAGCCCCAGCATTTT; CDR3 protein: CASSRQGSQPQHF
clone size: -; D gene: -; J gene: TRBJ1-4; V gene: TRBV7-9; CDR3 DNA: TGTGCCAGCAGCCTCCGAGGGTCCTCCCGGGCCTTTAATGAAAAACTGTTTTTT; CDR3 protein: CASSLRGSSRAFNEKLFF
clone size: few; D gene: -; J gene: TRBJ1-1; V gene: TRBV7-2; CDR3 DNA: TGTGCCAGCAGCTTGGGGTTCAACATGAACACTGAAGCTTTCTTT; CDR3 protein: CASSLGFNMNTEAFF
clone size: -; D gene: -; J gene: TRBJ1-5; V gene: TRBV6-1; CDR3 DNA: TGTGCCAGCAGTGATGGGGCCTATGACCCTCAGCCCCAGCATTTT; CDR3 protein: CASSDGAYDPQPQHF
clone size: few; D gene: -; J gene: TRBJ1-1; V gene: TRBV25-1; CDR3 DNA: TGTGCCAGCATAGACGGTCAGAGTAGCGCTGAAGCTTTCTTT; CDR3 protein: CASIDGQSSAEAFF
clone size: -; D gene: TRBD2; J gene: TRBJ2-7; V gene: TRBV7-3; CDR3 DNA: TGTGCCAGCAGCTTGGAAAGGACTAGCGGGAGACAGAACTCCTACGAGCAGTACTTC; CDR3 protein: CASSLERTSGRQNSYEQYF
clone size: few; D gene: -; J gene: TRBJ2-1; V gene: TRBV9; CDR3 DNA: TGTGCCAGCAGCGTAGCCCCGGGCGCAGAGCAGTTCTTC; CDR3 protein: CASSVAPGAEQFF
clone size: -; D gene: -; J gene: TRBJ2-5; V gene: TRBV5-6; CDR3 DNA: TGTGTCAGCAGCTTGGACAGCCCGGGGACCCAGTACTTC; CDR3 protein: CVSSLDSPGTQYF
clone size: -; D gene: TRBD2; J gene: TRBJ2-3; V gene: TRBV9; CDR3 DNA: TGTGCCAGCAGCGGGCGGACTAGCGGACTCACAGATACGCAGTATTTT; CDR3 protein: CASSGRTSGLTDTQYF
clone size: -; D gene: TRBD1; J gene: TRBJ1-1; V gene: TRBV18; CDR3 DNA: TGTGCCAGCTCAACGTTCCGGGACAGTGTCGGCGAAGCTTTCTTT; CDR3 protein: CASSTFRDSVGEAFF
clone size: few; D gene: TRBD2; J gene: TRBJ2-3; V gene: TRBV7-2; CDR3 DNA: TGTGCCAGCAGCTTACCGGGACTAGCGGGAGATACGCAGTATTTT; CDR3 protein: CASSLPGLAGDTQYF
clone size: few; D gene: TRBD1; J gene: TRBJ2-7; V gene: TRBV4-1; CDR3 DNA: TGCGCCAGCAGCCTGGCGTTCGGGGCAGGGGGTATGTACGAGCAGTACTTC; CDR3 protein: CASSLAFGAGGMYEQYF
clone size: -; D gene: TRBD1; J gene: TRBJ1-5; V gene: TRBV7-3; CDR3 DNA: TGTGCCAGCAGGGGCGCAGGGGGCGCGGGCAATCAGCCCCAGCATTTT; CDR3 protein: CASRGAGGAGNQPQHF
clone size: few; D gene: -; J gene: TRBJ2-7; V gene: TRBV5-4; CDR3 DNA: TGTGCCAGCAGCTTGGAGGTGGAAGAGCAGTACTTC; CDR3 protein: CASSLEVEEQYF
clone size: -; D gene: -; J gene: TRBJ2-3; V gene: TRBV11-2; CDR3 DNA: TGTGCCAGCAGCTTATTCCCCGCAACCTGGTTT; CDR3 protein: CASSLFPATWF
clone size: few; D gene: -; J gene: TRBJ1-5; V gene: TRBV28; CDR3 DNA: TGTGCCAGCAGTTTTCATCAGCCCCAGCATTTT; CDR3 protein: CASSFHQPQHF
clone size: -; D gene: TRBD1; J gene: TRBJ1-2; V gene: TRBV18; CDR3 DNA: TGTGCCAGCTCACCACCGGGACAGACCTATGGCTACACCTTC; CDR3 protein: CASSPPGQTYGYTF
clone size: few; D gene: -; J gene: TRBJ2-7; V gene: TRBV28; CDR3 DNA: TGTGCCAGCAGTTTATCCTCACATACCTACGAGCAGTACTTC; CDR3 protein: CASSLSSHTYEQYF